Following are 26 T cell receptor beta chains from one sample sequenced in a study of blood T cell repertoires in COVID-19. The data were produced by immunoSEQ multiplex PCR, yet TCRdb's version contains in-frame clones alone and is incomplete. The repertoire holds 350,000 or so clones, with around 87% as singletons. Input material: peripheral blood. The receptors derive from a woman aged 25-40 years with COVID-19, enrolled during active disease.

The rearrangement joins TRBV2 to TRBJ2-7; 10 bases align to TRBD2. The V and J ends lost 9 bases and 4 bases, in that order; junction bases with no gene match: 3. Germline V CDR1 and CDR2: SNHLY, FYNNEI. This CDR3 region has 12 residues. CDR3 sequence: CASSGRRYEQYF. The CDR3 coding sequence is TGTGCCAGTAGCGGGAGGAGGTACGAGCAGTACTTC.

This clone was observed a few times. The V call is TRBV5-1, the J call TRBJ2-7; weak D call: TRBD1 (5 bases). The CDR3 sequence is 14 residues long. Germline CDR1 SGHRS, CDR2 YFSETQ. Trimming pared 2 bases from V and 2 bases from J, leaving 11 bases between. CDR3 DNA: TGCGCCAGCAGCTTTCAGGGCGGAACCTACGAGCAGTACTTC. It translates to CASSFQGGTYEQYF.

V gene TRBV7-9 combines with J gene TRBJ2-5, with 7 bases matching TRBD1. Germline trimming cut 5 bases from V and 0 bases from J; bases unmatched to any gene: 3. The germline gives CDR1 SEHNR, CDR2 FQNEAQ (reference sequence). The length of the CDR3 is 14 residues. The CDR3 loop reads CASSHDRDQETQYF. In nucleotides, the CDR3 is TGTGCCAGCAGCCACGACAGGGACCAAGAGACCCAGTACTTC.

The CDR3 sequence: CASSKLAASTDTQYF. The DNA for the CDR3 is TGTGCCAGTAGTAAACTAGCGGCTAGCACAGATACGCAGTATTTT. The V and J genes are TRBV19 and TRBJ2-3, with 8 bases fitting TRBD2. The CDR3 spans 15 residues. V was pared by 4 bases and J by 0 bases, with 3 bases of the junction left unmatched. The germline V gene encodes CDR1 LNHDA and CDR2 SQIVND (reference sequence).

The genes are TRBV30 and TRBJ2-3; possibly TRBD2 for D (6 bases). The CDR3 has 15 residues. Trimming left V 1 base short and J 2 bases short, with 13 bases between. Germline assignment: CDR1 GTSNPN and CDR2 SVGIG (reference sequence). The CDR3 DNA reads as TGTGCCTGGAGTGCCCACCGGGGGTCCACAGATACGCAGTATTTT. Protein product: CAWSAHRGSTDTQYF. The whole variable domain, remainder taken from reference TRBV30 and TRBJ2-3, is SQTIHQWPATLVQPVGSPLSLECTVEGTSNPNLYWYRQAAGRGLQLLFYSVGIGQISSEVPQNLSASRPQDRQFILSSKKLLLSDSGFYLCAWSAHRGSTDTQYFGPGTRLTVL.

Turning to this clone: At the DNA level, this CDR3 is encoded by other sequences in the same sample as well. J is TRBJ2-1 and V is TRBV19; 8 nucleotides align to TRBD2. Germline CDR1 and CDR2: LNHDA and SQIVND (reference sequence). The J segment lost 3 bases and the V segment lost 5 bases, leaving 3 bases of the junction unmatched. The CDR3 is 14 residues long. CDR3 bases: TGTGCCAGTAGTCGGGGGGGGGACTACAATGAGCAGTTCTTC. As protein: CASSRGGDYNEQFF.

The chain combines TRBV11-2 with TRBJ2-7; D is unclear. Germline-derived CDR1 and CDR2 are SGHAT and FQNNGV. The CDR3 totals 11 residues. Trimming took 5 bases from V and 2 from J, leaving 4 bases between them. The CDR3 sequence is CASSRAYEQYF. CDR3 bases: TGTGCCAGCAGCCGGGCCTACGAGCAGTACTTC.

V usage is TRBV2 and J usage is TRBJ2-1, with 13 bases aligning to TRBD2. This CDR3 contains 16 residues. Germline V gene data show CDR1 as SNHLY and CDR2 as FYNNEI. Trimming cost V 6 bases and J 0 bases; bases outside gene matches: 2. The CDR3 here is CASRRTSGSSYNEQFF. The DNA of the CDR3 is TGTGCCAGCAGGAGGACTAGCGGGAGCTCCTACAATGAGCAGTTCTTC.

This chain links TRBV24-1 with TRBJ2-1; D is undetermined. The CDR3 has 15 residues. From germline, CDR1 is KGHDR and CDR2 SFDVKD. The V and J ends lost 2 bases and 0 bases respectively, with 7 bases between them. The CDR3 sequence: CATSDSWSSYNEQFF. The CDR3 nucleotides read TGTGCCACCAGTGATTCCTGGAGCTCCTACAATGAGCAGTTCTTC.

J is TRBJ1-4 and V is TRBV6-5, with unresolved D. CDR3 size: 14 residues. The V end lost 6 bases, the J end lost 5 bases, and 13 bases lay between the germline ends. Looked up from germline, CDR1 is MNHEY and CDR2 is SVGAGI. CDR3 sequence: CASSLERWNEKLFF. CDR3 sequence (DNA): TGTGCCAGCAGCCTAGAGAGATGGAATGAAAAACTGTTTTTT.

CDR3 region: CASSLGPARFQETQYF. The CDR3 bases are TGCGCCAGCAGCTTGGGACCCGCGAGGTTCCAAGAGACCCAGTACTTC. This chain links TRBV5-1 with TRBJ2-5; D is unclear. This CDR3 is 16 amino acids long. CDR1 SGHRS and CDR2 YFSETQ come from the germline V gene. V lost 0 bases and J 1 base, leaving 13 bases between the germline ends.

This chain joins TRBV19 and TRBJ2-7, with 11 positions matching TRBD1. The ends lost 7 bases at V and 1 base at J; junction bases unmatched: 6. This CDR3 is 15 amino acids long. In germline, CDR1 is LNHDA, CDR2 SQIVND (reference sequence). The CDR3: CASMPGQGGSYEQYF. The CDR3 bases are TGTGCCAGTATGCCGGGACAGGGGGGTTCCTACGAGCAGTACTTC.

A few counts support this clone. This chain connects TRBV5-1 to TRBJ1-1; D is ambiguous. This CDR3 has 13 residues. V shed 0 bases and J shed 7 bases, with 10 bases lying between them. CDR1 and CDR2 (germline): SGHRS, YFSETQ. The CDR3 loop is CASSLGPGNEAFF. CDR3 bases: TGCGCCAGCAGCTTGGGCCCGGGAAATGAAGCTTTCTTT.

The gene calls are TRBV6-6 and TRBJ2-5; TRBD1 is a possible D gene (6 bases). Trimming cost V 6 bases and J 1 base, with 9 bases left between them. The CDR3 sequence is 13 residues long. The germline V gene encodes CDR1 MNHNY and CDR2 SVGAGI (reference sequence). The CDR3 nucleotides are TGTGCCAGCAGGGGGGCCGCCCAAGAGACCCAGTACTTC. Translated: CASRGAAQETQYF.

This rearrangement joins TRBV29-1 to TRBJ2-7, with a weak D call TRBD2 (7 bases). The CDR3 length is 13 residues. Germline CDR1 is SQVTM and CDR2 is ANQGSEA. The germline V and J ends were trimmed by 7 bases and 2 bases, with 15 bases remaining between them. The CDR3 nucleotides are TGCAGCGGAGGGGGGGGATCAACCTACGAGCAGTACTTC. Protein: CSGGGGSTYEQYF.

Only a few counts were recorded for this clone. The chain employs TRBV15 and TRBJ2-6; D gene unclear. This CDR3 comprises 16 residues. Per the germline V gene, CDR1 is LNHNV and CDR2 is YYDKDF (reference sequence). Trimming cost V 0 bases and J 0 bases, with 6 bases left between them. Written as DNA, the CDR3 is TGTGCCACCAGCAGAGAAAAGAGCTCTGGGGCCAACGTCCTGACTTTC. As protein: CATSREKSSGANVLTF. Filled out from reference TRBV15 and TRBJ2-6, the complete variable domain reads DAMVIQNPRYQVTQFGKPVTLSCSQTLNHNVMYWYQQKSSQAPKLLFHYYDKDFNNEADTPDNFQSRRPNTSFCFLDIRSPGLGDTAMYLCATSREKSSGANVLTFGAGSRLTVL.

This clone was observed a few times. V is TRBV13 and J is TRBJ2-2; 9 bases match TRBD2. With V trimmed by 4 bases and J by 4 bases, 10 bases remained unmatched. The germline CDR1 and CDR2 sequences are PRHDT and FYEKMQ (reference sequence). The CDR3 totals 17 residues. The CDR3 here is CASSWNSGRGITGELFF. The CDR3 nucleotides are TGTGCCAGCAGCTGGAATAGCGGGAGAGGGATCACCGGGGAGCTGTTTTTT.

The chain combines TRBV15 with TRBJ2-7; possible D gene TRBD2, 7 bases. The germline V gene has CDR1 LNHNV and CDR2 YYDKDF (reference sequence). CDR3 size: 15 residues. V shed 1 base and J shed 6 bases, with 16 bases lying between them. The CDR3 DNA reads TGTGCCACCAGCAGAGGAGGCGGGGGCTACGGCGAGCAGTACTTC. As protein: CATSRGGGGYGEQYF.

In this sample, this clone turned up a few times. The rearrangement uses TRBV4-2 and TRBJ2-7; D remains unclear. Germline V gene sequence: CDR1 LGHNA, CDR2 YNFKEQ. V was clipped by 0 bases and J by 2 bases, with 14 bases between them. The CDR3 runs to 16 residues. The CDR3 sequence is CASSQDRLGGTYEQYF. CDR3 nucleotide sequence: TGTGCCAGCAGCCAAGATCGGCTTGGCGGAACCTACGAGCAGTACTTC.

The rearrangement joins TRBV3-1 (or the pseudogene TRBV3-2) to TRBJ2-5; D perhaps matches TRBD2 (5 bases). The CDR3 spans 13 residues. Trimming removed 4 bases from V and 7 bases from J, with 13 bases in between. Looked up from germline, CDR1 is LGHDT and CDR2 is YNNKEL (reference sequence). The CDR3 bases are TGTGCCAGCAGCCCTCCCGCCGCGGGGACCCAGTACTTC. Amino acid sequence: CASSPPAAGTQYF.

V gene TRBV19 combines with J gene TRBJ1-4; D is perhaps TRBD1 (6 bases). CDR1 is LNHDA, CDR2 SQIVND, per germline (reference sequence). The CDR3 is 14 residues long. Trimming removed 1 base from V and 8 bases from J, with 11 bases in between. The CDR3 bases are TGTGCCAGTAGTATAGGCAGGGGATGGGAAAAACTGTTTTTT. It yields the protein CASSIGRGWEKLFF. Looking up the rest from reference TRBV19 and TRBJ1-4 gives the full variable domain: DGGITQSPKYLFRKEGQNVTLSCEQNLNHDAMYWYRQDPGQGLRLIYYSQIVNDFQKGDIAEGYSVSREKKESFPLTVTSAQKNPTAFYLCASSIGRGWEKLFFGSGTQLSVL.

V is TRBV29-1 and J is TRBJ2-1, with D possibly being TRBD1 (6 bases). V was cut by 3 bases and J by 4 bases, with 13 bases left in between. CDR3 size: 14 residues. In germline, CDR1 is SQVTM, CDR2 ANQGSEA. CDR3 nucleotides: TGCAGCGTTGATCGGAAGGGACAATACAATGAGCAGTTCTTC. Its translation is CSVDRKGQYNEQFF.

V is TRBV11-1 and J is TRBJ1-1, with D possibly TRBD1 on 5 matching bases. Germline V gene sequence: CDR1 SGHAT, CDR2 FQDESV (reference sequence). This CDR3 has 15 amino acids. Trimming took off 5 bases at V and 3 bases at J, with 16 bases between the two ends. The CDR3 DNA reads as TGTGCCAGCAGCAACGTCCTAGGGGTGTACACTGAAGCTTTCTTT. Protein sequence: CASSNVLGVYTEAFF.

This rearrangement joins TRBV5-4 to TRBJ2-7, with 7 bases fitting TRBD2. V trimming: 4 bases; J trimming: 5 bases; junction bases outside the gene matches: 9. CDR1 and CDR2 from the germline V gene are SGHNT and YYREEE (reference sequence). The CDR3 runs to 14 residues. CDR3 protein: CASSPRAGEHEQYF. The CDR3 region has the DNA TGTGCCAGCAGCCCTAGGGCGGGAGAACACGAGCAGTACTTC.

This chain connects TRBV21-1 to TRBJ2-7; the table's TRBD1 call for D was not verified on the DNA. TRBV21-1 is noted as a pseudogene. The CDR3 spans 18 residues. CDR3 DNA: TGTGCCAGCAGATTGGACAGGGATGGTTGCTTGATAGACTACGAGCAGTACTTC. Its translation: CASRLDRDGCLIDYEQYF.

The count of this clone is one. CDR3 loop: CASSRAGTETYEQYF. The DNA of the CDR3 is TGTGCCAGCAGCCGAGCCGGGACAGAGACCTACGAGCAGTACTTC. The chain couples TRBV5-4 to TRBJ2-7; 7 nucleotides match TRBD1. The CDR3 is 15 residues long. Germline V lookup: CDR1 SGHNT, CDR2 YYREEE (reference sequence). Germline trimming cut 4 bases from V and 2 bases from J; bases unmatched to any gene: 9.